Described below is a single TCR beta chain sequence and its context. The source of the sample is a study of blood T cell repertoires in COVID-19. CDR1 MNHEY and CDR2 SVGAGI come from the germline V gene. The CDR3 length is 16 residues. V dropped 4 bases and J dropped 3; count of bases not matched to a gene: 3. Assay used: immunoSEQ multiplex PCR; TCRdb lists only in-frame clones, some missing. Of about 250,000 clones listed, around nine tenths are singletons. The TCR originated in a woman aged 55-70 years who had recovered from COVID-19. V usage is TRBV6-5 and J usage is TRBJ2-2; TRBD2 matches 12 bases. The source material was peripheral blood. Written as DNA, the CDR3 is TGTGCCAGCAGTTCTACTAGCGGGGGGTACACCGGGGAGCTGTTTTTT. Translating it yields CASSSTSGGYTGELFF.